This T cell receptor beta chain appears in the sequencing data of a study of CD8 T cells in ankylosing spondylitis. Study observations and caveats: Reactive arthritis synovial fluid and blood previously showed some of these motif variants. Peripheral blood samples showed relatively rare disease-linked clones, and these clones were CD8+.

About this clonotype itself: Its antigen is as yet unknown.

This CDR3 is 16 amino acids long. V trimming: 6 bases; J trimming: 4 bases; junction bases outside the gene matches: 9. CDR1 LNHDA and CDR2 SQIVND come from the germline V gene (reference sequence). TCRdb recomputed calls from the 5' RACE reads with MiXCR, one row per CDR3 protein. This repertoire shows more than 100,000 distinct CDR3 sequences, about an eighth found once; its top ten account for roughly 4.5%. The sample was blood, either unsorted or a sorted T cell fraction (not recorded which). The TCR comes from a female donor with ankylosing spondylitis or in good health (not recorded which). The chain is built from TRBV19 and TRBJ1-5; 10 bases match TRBD1. The CDR3, as DNA: TGTGCCAGTAGCACGGGACAGGGGATTGGGAATCAGCCCCAGCATTTT. Translating it yields CASSTGQGIGNQPQHF. Looking up the rest from reference TRBV19 and TRBJ1-5 gives the full variable domain: DGGITQSPKYLFRKEGQNVTLSCEQNLNHDAMYWYRQDPGQGLRLIYYSQIVNDFQKGDIAEGYSVSREKKESFPLTVTSAQKNPTAFYLCASSTGQGIGNQPQHFGDGTRLSIL.